The 10 T cell receptor beta chains presented below share a single source sample, sequenced in a study of immune evolution from preneoplasia to lung adenocarcinoma. Method: immunoSEQ multiplex PCR; TCRdb's copy keeps in-frame clones and lacks some. The table has several thousand clones, around 90% seen once. Source material: FFPE invasive lung adenocarcinoma tissue. Receptors originate from a person between 65 and 79 years old with invasive lung adenocarcinoma.

The V and J genes are TRBV2 and TRBJ1-3; D remains unclear. V was pared by 6 bases and J by 3 bases, with 6 bases between. CDR3 length: 12 residues. Germline V gene sequence: CDR1 SNHLY, CDR2 FYNNEI. The DNA of the CDR3 is TGTGCCAGCAGAGAGGTTGGAAACACCATATATTTT. Translating gives CASREVGNTIYF. Looking up the rest from reference TRBV2 and TRBJ1-3 gives the full variable domain: EPEVTQTPSHQVTQMGQEVILRCVPISNHLYFYWYRQILGQKVEFLVSFYNNEISEKSEIFDDQFSVERPDGSNFTLKIRSTKLEDSAMYFCASREVGNTIYFGEGSWLTVV.

V and J are TRBV6-1 and TRBJ1-4; a possible D gene is TRBD1 (5 bases). Germline V gene lookup returns CDR1 MNHNS and CDR2 SASEGT. CDR3 length: 15 residues. With 1 base removed from V and 11 bases from J, the gap between germline ends came to 17 bases. CDR3 DNA sequence: TGTGCCAGCAGTGAAGGAGATGGCAGGGAGGGGAAACTGTTTTTT. As protein: CASSEGDGREGKLFF.

The chain couples TRBV29-1 to TRBJ2-5; D remains ambiguous. V was clipped by 3 bases and J by 1 base, with 9 bases between them. The germline V gene encodes CDR1 SQVTM and CDR2 ANQGSEA. The CDR3 covers 13 residues. The CDR3 sequence is CSVEVTPQETQYF. CDR3 sequence (DNA): TGCAGCGTTGAGGTGACCCCCCAAGAGACCCAGTACTTC. The full variable domain, with the rest looked up from reference TRBV29-1 and TRBJ2-5, is SAVISQKPSRDICQRGTSLTIQCQVDSQVTMMFWYRQQPGQSLTLIATANQGSEATYESGFVIDKFPISRPNLTFSTLTVSNMSPEDSSIYLCSVEVTPQETQYFGPGTRLLVL.

V is TRBV7-8 and J is TRBJ2-2; a possible D gene is TRBD2 (5 bases). CDR1 SGHVS and CDR2 FQNEAQ come from the germline V gene. CDR3 length: 15 amino acids. V was shortened by 1 base and J by 6 bases, with 12 bases between the two germline ends. CDR3 region: CASSLEYSGAGELFF. Here the CDR3 DNA reads TGTGCCAGCAGCTTAGAGTATTCCGGGGCCGGGGAGCTGTTTTTT.

The gene calls are TRBV2 and TRBJ2-1; 11 bases fit TRBD2. CDR3 size: 15 residues. Per the germline V gene, CDR1 is SNHLY and CDR2 is FYNNEI. With V trimmed by 7 bases and J by 3 bases, 5 bases remained unmatched. CDR3 coding DNA: TGTGCCAGCACAGAAACTAGCGGGAGCTACAATGAGCAGTTCTTC. Amino acids: CASTETSGSYNEQFF.

This clone appeared a single time. The chain employs TRBV30 and TRBJ2-3, with 7 bases aligning to TRBD2. Unmatched junction bases numbered 2, after V lost 7 bases and J lost 1 base. The CDR3 has 12 residues. CDR1 GTSNPN and CDR2 SVGIG come from the germline V gene (reference sequence). CDR3 in amino acids: CASSGGTDTQYF. Here the CDR3 DNA reads TGTGCCTCAAGCGGGGGCACAGATACGCAGTATTTT.

The rearrangement uses TRBV18 and TRBJ2-4; 7 nucleotides match TRBD1. This CDR3 region has 17 residues. Losses at the gene ends were 6 bases for V and 1 base for J; bases not matched to a gene: 12. Germline V lookup: CDR1 KGHSH, CDR2 LQKENI. The chain's CDR3 is CASSPSTGSTAKNIQYF. CDR3 nucleotides: TGTGCCAGCTCCCCCTCGACAGGGAGTACGGCCAAAAACATTCAGTACTTC. Complete variable domain (other parts from reference TRBV18 and TRBJ2-4): NAGVMQNPRHLVRRRGQEARLRCSPMKGHSHVYWYRQLPEEGLKFMVYLQKENIIDESGMPKERFSAEFPKEGPSILRIQQVVRGDSAAYFCASSPSTGSTAKNIQYFGAGTRLSVL.

The rearrangement uses TRBV29-1 and TRBJ2-3; D unresolved. CDR1 and CDR2 from the germline V gene are SQVTM and ANQGSEA. The V gene lost 0 bases and the J gene lost 9 bases, with 10 bases spanning the gap. The CDR3 runs 12 residues. The CDR3 spells CSVEDGRWTQYF. CDR3 DNA: TGCAGCGTTGAAGATGGAAGGTGGACGCAGTATTTT.

V gene TRBV28 combines with J gene TRBJ2-2; D unresolved. The CDR3 covers 15 residues. Germline V gives CDR1 MDHEN, CDR2 SYDVKM. Trimming pared 3 bases from V and 0 bases from J, leaving 8 bases between. The CDR3 reads CASSLYFPNTGELFF. In DNA, the CDR3 is TGTGCCAGCAGTTTGTACTTTCCGAACACCGGGGAGCTGTTTTTT.

This clone was seen just once. The chain is built from TRBV28 and TRBJ1-5; D is undetermined. In germline, CDR1 is MDHEN, CDR2 SYDVKM. CDR3 length equals 12 residues. Trimming shortened V by 3 bases and J by 4 bases, and 4 bases separated the two germline ends. The CDR3: CASSFSNQPQHF. DNA for the CDR3: TGTGCCAGCAGTTTCTCAAATCAGCCCCAGCATTTT.